A single TCR beta chain is shown here with its context. Trimming took 8 bases from V and 1 from J, leaving 21 bases between them. Germline CDR1 is MDHEN and CDR2 is SYDVKM. The CDR3 consists of 17 residues. 60 Vbeta and 13 Jbeta primers were used in PCR. The protocol was immunoSEQ multiplex PCR, while the TCRdb copy is restricted to in-frame clones and leaves out a portion. The sample records 150,000 or so clones, about 74% being singletons. This sample was included in a study of cytomegalovirus exposure and HLA in healthy donors. The source of this sequence is a male donor in good health and CMV-seronegative. The chain combines TRBV28 with TRBJ1-5; unclear D gene. Sequencing was done on a sample of PBMCs. CDR3 nucleotides: TGTGCCAGCTCTCCCCTCCTGGGCCTTGGGAGCAATCAGCCCCAGCATTTT. Protein sequence: CASSPLLGLGSNQPQHF.